The sample holds many counts of the clone carrying this T cell receptor beta chain. Its specificity is not known. This entry is derived from a study of T cells in Graves' hyperthyroidism and ophthalmopathy. The source material, RNA transcripts, was used to amplify TCR beta CDR3 regions. RT-PCR in the first round (using the HTBI primer set) targeted the TCR CDR3. Via MiXCR, TCRdb re-called the multiplex PCR reads, giving one row per CDR3 protein. The sample carries a few hundred thousand distinct CDR3 sequences, approximately 17% recorded once. General study results and limits: Most clonotypes expanded in thyroid above 0.001 were likewise present in blood.

The material sequenced was blood. The TCR comes from a young man with Graves' ophthalmopathy.

This chain's CDR3 is CASSFSDNGYQETQYF. Here the CDR3 DNA reads TGTGCCAGCAGCTTTTCCGACAACGGGTACCAAGAGACCCAGTACTTC. This sequence joins TRBV7-9 and TRBJ2-5; D gene ambiguous. CDR1 is SEHNR and CDR2 is FQNEAQ in the germline V gene (reference sequence). The CDR3 extends over 16 amino acids. V lost 3 bases, J lost 0 bases, and 14 bases lay in between.